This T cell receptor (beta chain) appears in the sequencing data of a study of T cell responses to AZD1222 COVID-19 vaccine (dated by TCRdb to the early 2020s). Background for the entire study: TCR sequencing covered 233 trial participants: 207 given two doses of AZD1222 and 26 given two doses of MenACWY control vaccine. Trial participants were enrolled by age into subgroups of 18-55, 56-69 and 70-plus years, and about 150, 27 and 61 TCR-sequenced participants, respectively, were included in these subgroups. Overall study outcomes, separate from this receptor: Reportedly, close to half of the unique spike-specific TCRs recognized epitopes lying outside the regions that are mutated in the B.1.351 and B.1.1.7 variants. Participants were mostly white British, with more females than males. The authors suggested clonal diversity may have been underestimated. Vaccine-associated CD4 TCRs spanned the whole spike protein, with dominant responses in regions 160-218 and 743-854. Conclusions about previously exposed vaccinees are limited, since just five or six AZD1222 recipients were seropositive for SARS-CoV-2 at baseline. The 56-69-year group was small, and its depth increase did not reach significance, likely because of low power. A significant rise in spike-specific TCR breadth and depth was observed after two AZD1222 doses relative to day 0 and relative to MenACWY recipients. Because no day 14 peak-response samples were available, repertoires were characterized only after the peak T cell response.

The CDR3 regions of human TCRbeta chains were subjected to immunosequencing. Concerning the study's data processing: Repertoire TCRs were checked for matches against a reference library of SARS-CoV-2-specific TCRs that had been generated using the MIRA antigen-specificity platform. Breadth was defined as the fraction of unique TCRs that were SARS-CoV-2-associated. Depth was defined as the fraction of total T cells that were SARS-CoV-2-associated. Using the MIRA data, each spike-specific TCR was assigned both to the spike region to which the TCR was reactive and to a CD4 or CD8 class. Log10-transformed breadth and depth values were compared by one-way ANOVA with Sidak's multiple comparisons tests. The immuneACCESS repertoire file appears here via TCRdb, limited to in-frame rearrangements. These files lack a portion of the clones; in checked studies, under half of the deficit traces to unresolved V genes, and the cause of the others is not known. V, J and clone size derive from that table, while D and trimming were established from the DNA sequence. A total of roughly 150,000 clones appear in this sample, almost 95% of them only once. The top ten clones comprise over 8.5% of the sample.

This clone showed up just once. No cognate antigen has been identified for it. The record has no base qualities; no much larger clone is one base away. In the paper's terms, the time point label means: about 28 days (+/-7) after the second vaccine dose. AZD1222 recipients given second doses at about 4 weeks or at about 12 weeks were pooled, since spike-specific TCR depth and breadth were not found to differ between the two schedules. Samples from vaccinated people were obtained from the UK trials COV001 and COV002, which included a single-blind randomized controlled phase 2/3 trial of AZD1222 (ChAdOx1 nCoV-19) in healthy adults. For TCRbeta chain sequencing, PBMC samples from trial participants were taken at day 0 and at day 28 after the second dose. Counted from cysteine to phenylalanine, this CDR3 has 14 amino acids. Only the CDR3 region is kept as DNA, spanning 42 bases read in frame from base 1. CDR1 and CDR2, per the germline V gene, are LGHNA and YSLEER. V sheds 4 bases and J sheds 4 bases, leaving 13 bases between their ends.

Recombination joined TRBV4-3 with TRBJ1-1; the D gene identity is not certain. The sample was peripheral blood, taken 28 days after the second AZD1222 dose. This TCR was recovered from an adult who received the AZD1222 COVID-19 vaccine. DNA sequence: TGCGCCAGCAGCCTCAGGCGGTGGAGCACTGAAGCTTTCTTT. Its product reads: CASSLRRWSTEAFF.